This TCR beta chain was recovered during a study of T-cell reconstitution after alpha-beta-depleted transplantation in children (TCRdb year 2016). Regarding the complete study: Using TCR repertoire profiling, the study quantitatively followed how T-cell immune reconstitution unfolded in children after TCRalphabeta/CD19-depleted allogeneic hematopoietic cell transplantation.

CDR1 and CDR2 were assigned from the germline V gene (reference sequence) as DFQATT and SNEGSKA. Trimming removed 1 base from V and 8 bases from J, leaving 18 bases between the germline ends. The CDR3 starts with the cysteine, ends with the phenylalanine, and has 15 residues. The sequence is cut down to CDR3 DNA, 45 bases in frame from base 1. Libraries were built with PCR. Sequenced on an Illumina HiSeq 2500. Molecular barcoding was employed in the preparation of TCR libraries, with unique molecular identifiers being used to normalize TCRbeta repertoire quantification. TCRdb reprocessing: public reads trimmed at Q25 with fastp, clones called with MiXCR, in-frame beta chains kept. Every CDR3 protein is listed once, alongside the most common genes and DNA of its rows. In all, the sample holds around 680,000 distinct CDR3 sequences, and 16% of those were seen once. The ten most abundant clones make up about 1.1% of the sample.

Worth noting for this clonotype: This clone's antigen is unknown. There are no base qualities to consult, and no much larger clone falls within one base.

This TCR was recovered from a human donor who donated a stem cell graft to a child with acute myeloid leukemia. In this chain, TRBV20-1 is recombined with TRBJ1-5; the D gene is possibly TRBD1, with 6 bases matching. Specimen: PBMCs from the stem cell graft donor, collected from the stem cell graft. In nucleotides, the sequence is TGCAGTGCTAGAGGTTGGACAGTGGGGAGGGAGCCCCAGCATTTT. This codes for CSARGWTVGREPQHF.